Included here is one T cell receptor beta chain sequence, with context. Its specificity is unknown. The data originate from a study of blood T cells in healthy people across ages. CDR3 length equals 16 residues. Germline lookup yields CDR1 ENHRY and CDR2 SYGVKD. The V end was cut by 5 bases, the J end by 5 bases, with 22 bases between. Then a second PCR, running about 7 to 11 cycles, was carried out with a sample-barcoded 5' primer and a J-beta primer mix. Each cDNA molecule, via a template-switch adaptor with 12 random nucleotides, was tagged. TCRdb re-analysed the 5' RACE reads in MiXCR, keeping a single row per CDR3 protein. The data hold some 1.6 million distinct CDR3 sequences, with roughly 30% observed a single time. General study points: Because donor CMV status was unknown, expanded clonotype changes were possibly confounded.

The rearrangement uses TRBV10-3 and TRBJ2-7; no firm D call. Sequences were obtained from blood. This TCR came from a woman aged 25 to 39 in good health. The CDR3 here is CAISPREQWGLNEQYF. CDR3 bases: TGTGCCATCAGTCCGAGAGAACAATGGGGTCTCAACGAGCAGTACTTC.